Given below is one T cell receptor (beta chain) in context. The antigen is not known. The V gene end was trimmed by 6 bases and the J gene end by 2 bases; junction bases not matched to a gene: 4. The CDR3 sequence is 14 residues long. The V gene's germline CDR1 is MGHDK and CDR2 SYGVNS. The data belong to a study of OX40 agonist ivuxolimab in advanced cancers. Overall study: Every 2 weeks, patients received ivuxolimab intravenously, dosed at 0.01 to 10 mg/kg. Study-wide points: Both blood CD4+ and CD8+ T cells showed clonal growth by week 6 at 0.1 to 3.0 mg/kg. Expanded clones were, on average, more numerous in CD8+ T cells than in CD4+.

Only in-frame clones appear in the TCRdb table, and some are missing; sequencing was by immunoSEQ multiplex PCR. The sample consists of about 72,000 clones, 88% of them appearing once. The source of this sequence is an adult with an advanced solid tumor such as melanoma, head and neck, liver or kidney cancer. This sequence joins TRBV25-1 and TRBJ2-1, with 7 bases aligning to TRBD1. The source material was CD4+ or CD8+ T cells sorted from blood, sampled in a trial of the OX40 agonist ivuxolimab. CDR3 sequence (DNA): TGTGCCAGCAGATCGGACAGGACCTACAATGAGCAGTTCTTC. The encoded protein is CASRSDRTYNEQFF.